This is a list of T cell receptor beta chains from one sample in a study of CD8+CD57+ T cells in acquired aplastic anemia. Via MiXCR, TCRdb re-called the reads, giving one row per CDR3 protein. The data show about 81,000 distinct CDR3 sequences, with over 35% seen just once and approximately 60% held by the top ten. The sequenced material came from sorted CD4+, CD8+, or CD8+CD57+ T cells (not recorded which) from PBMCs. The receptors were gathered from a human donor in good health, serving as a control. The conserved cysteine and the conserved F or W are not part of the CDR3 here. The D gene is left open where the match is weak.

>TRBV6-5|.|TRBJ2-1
ASSYGTSAYNEQF
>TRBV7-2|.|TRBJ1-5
ASSLKMNQPQH
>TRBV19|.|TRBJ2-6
TSSIILSSGANVLT
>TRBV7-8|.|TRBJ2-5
ASSLGVGVGDQY
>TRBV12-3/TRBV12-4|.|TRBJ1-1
ASRPTGYEKAF
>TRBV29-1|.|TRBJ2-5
SVESEMGYLETQY
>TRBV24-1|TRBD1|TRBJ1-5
ATSPQGLGQPQH
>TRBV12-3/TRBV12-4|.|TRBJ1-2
ASTRPGEDYGYT
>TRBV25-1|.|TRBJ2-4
ASSSAGNIQY
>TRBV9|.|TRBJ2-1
ASSEFSEISYNEQF
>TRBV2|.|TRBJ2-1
ASSAHWSSAYNEQF
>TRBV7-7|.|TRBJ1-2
ASSNQSGYT
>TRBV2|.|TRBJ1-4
ASSAGESTNEKLF
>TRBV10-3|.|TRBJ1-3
AISESGSGNTIY
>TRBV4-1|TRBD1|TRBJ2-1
ASSQAWDSYNEQF
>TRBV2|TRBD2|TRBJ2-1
ASRPRGLAIYEQF
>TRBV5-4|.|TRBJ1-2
ASSLGITRGYT
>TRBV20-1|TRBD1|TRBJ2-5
SARVPQGVWQETQY
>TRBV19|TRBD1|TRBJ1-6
ASNSGTGYRSPLH
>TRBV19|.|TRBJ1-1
ASRVGLDTEAF